The sequence of this T cell receptor (beta chain) was determined in a study of tumor and adjacent non-tumor tissue in lung cancer. This clonotype was seen only once. The junction shows a germline mismatch at one end, possibly a read error. RNA was extracted from bulk tissue without any cell sorting. The library came from three nested PCR rounds adapted from ARM-PCR protocols. One entry per CDR3 protein, called by TCRdb with MiXCR from the multiplex PCR reads. This table holds some 200,000 distinct CDR3 sequences, 71% found once. The source of this sequence is a man between 60 and 75 years old with non-small cell lung cancer. The sequencing input was lung tumor tissue.

CDR3 bases: TGTGCCAGCGGCAACCAAGAGACCCAGTATTTC. Translated: CASGNQETQYF. The chain uses TRBV11-2 and TRBJ2-5, with D unclear. This CDR3 is built from 11 residues. Germline V gene sequence: CDR1 SGHAT, CDR2 FQNNGV. The whole variable domain, filled in from reference TRBV11-2 and TRBJ2-5, reads EAGVAQSPRYKIIEKRQSVAFWCNPISGHATLYWYQQILGQGPKLLIQFQNNGVVDDSQLPKDRFSAERLKGVDSTLKIQPAKLEDSAVYLCASGNQETQYFGPGTRLLVL.